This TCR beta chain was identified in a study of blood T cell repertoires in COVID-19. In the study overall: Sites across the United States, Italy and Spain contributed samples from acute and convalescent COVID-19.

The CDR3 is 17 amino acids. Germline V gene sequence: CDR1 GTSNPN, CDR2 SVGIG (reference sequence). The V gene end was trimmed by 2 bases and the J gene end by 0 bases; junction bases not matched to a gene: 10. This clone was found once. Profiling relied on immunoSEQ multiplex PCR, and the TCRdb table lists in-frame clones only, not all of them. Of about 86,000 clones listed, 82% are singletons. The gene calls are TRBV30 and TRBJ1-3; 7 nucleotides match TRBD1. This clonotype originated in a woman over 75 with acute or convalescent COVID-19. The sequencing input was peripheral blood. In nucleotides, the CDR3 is TGTGCCTGGAGTCGGGACAGCCGCCTTTCCTCTGGAAACACCATATATTTT. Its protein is CAWSRDSRLSSGNTIYF.